The clone carrying this T cell receptor beta chain came up a few times. The antigen is undetermined. The CDR3 extends over 14 amino acids. Germline CDR1 is LGHDT and CDR2 is YNNKEL (reference sequence). The V end was cut by 1 base, the J end by 9 bases, with 13 bases between. Construction of the TCRbeta library involved unique molecular identifiers. One entry per CDR3 protein results from TCRdb running MiXCR on the PCR reads. The sample contains almost 600,000 distinct CDR3 sequences, more than 20% of which appear only once. The data stem from a study of T-cell reconstitution after alpha-beta-depleted transplantation in children. General study findings and limits: Some patients owed their high day-60 TCRbeta diversity to surviving recipient T cells and thymic progenitors.

This specimen consisted of PBMCs, obtained before TCRalphabeta/CD19-depleted stem cell transplant. The J gene is TRBJ2-1, the V gene TRBV3-1; TRBD2 might be the D (5 bases). The TCR comes from a boy younger than two with Wiskott-Aldrich syndrome, due to receive a stem cell transplant. The CDR3: CASSQVEGWGEQFF. The CDR3 region has the DNA TGTGCCAGCAGCCAAGTTGAGGGTTGGGGTGAGCAGTTCTTC.